This T cell receptor (beta chain) appears in the sequencing data of a study of T cell repertoires in cytomegalovirus infection. Study observations and caveats: CMV carriers having the relevant HLA were flagged by cumulative public TCR beta family frequency. HLA-C-restricted CMV-specific TCR beta clonotypes prevailed in the ex vivo response.

One entry per CDR3 protein results from TCRdb running MiXCR on the reads. The data contain around 200,000 distinct CDR3 sequences, about 17% of them seen just once; the ten biggest clones take up approximately 26%. Unmatched junction bases numbered 6, after V lost 5 bases and J lost 6 bases. The CDR3 consists of 14 residues. Germline assignment: CDR1 DFQATT and CDR2 SNEGSKA (reference sequence). This clonotype was counted at least ten times. Its antigen is unknown. The chain has TRBV20-1 and TRBJ2-2; 10 bases map to TRBD2. The sequence derives from a human donor in good health (CMV status not recorded). Some clones in this sample may be carry-over from other donors' samples. Sequenced material: CD8+ T cells from PBMCs. The CDR3 reads CSARSGGEPGELFF. CDR3 DNA: TGCAGTGCTCGGAGCGGGGGGGAACCCGGGGAGCTGTTTTTT.